Listed below are T cell receptor beta chains from one sample, sequenced in a study of T-cell reconstitution after alpha-beta-depleted transplantation in children. TCRdb independently ran MiXCR on the PCR reads; one entry per CDR3 protein. The table records 500,000 or so distinct CDR3 sequences, about 30% of them present only once. The source was PBMCs from the stem cell graft donor, collected from the stem cell graft. Source of these receptors: a human donor who donated a stem cell graft to a child with aplastic anemia. Both conserved end residues are part of each CDR3. Fields, in order: clone size, V gene, CDR3 length, D gene, J gene, CDR3 DNA, CDR3 protein. A D gene is named only where the DNA matches it firmly. Size tells how often a clone was seen (once, few, many) or the class of an expanded clone, and some rows leave it out.

.,TRBV27,17,TRBD1,TRBJ1-2,TGTGCCAGCAGTTTAAGGGACAGGGGGCGTAAGGGCTATGGCTACACCTTC,CASSLRDRGRKGYGYTF
.,TRBV6-5,13,TRBD2,TRBJ2-7,TGTGCCAGTTGTCTAGCGGCAACCTACGAGCAGTACTTC,CASCLAATYEQYF
.,TRBV4-3,16,.,TRBJ2-7,TGCGCCAGCAGCCAAGACGCCAGGGTTGTGGCCTACGAGCAGTACTTC,CASSQDARVVAYEQYF
.,TRBV12-3/TRBV12-4,13,.,TRBJ2-7,TGTGCCAGCAGTACTAGGTCCCCTCGGGAGCAGTACTTC,CASSTRSPREQYF
.,TRBV7-2,15,TRBD2,TRBJ2-1,TGTGCCAGCAGCTTAACAGCGGGAGTCTGGAATGAGCAGTTCTTC,CASSLTAGVWNEQFF
.,TRBV29-1,12,TRBD1,TRBJ1-4,TGCAGTGCGACAGGGTCGTCTGAAAAACTGTTTTTT,CSATGSSEKLFF
few,TRBV27,16,.,TRBJ2-1,TGTGCCAGCAGTTTATCTAGCGAGAGCTCCTACAATGAGCAGTTCTTC,CASSLSSESSYNEQFF
.,TRBV6-1,15,TRBD1,TRBJ2-1,TGTGCCAGCAGCAGGACAGGGGTAGGACTGAATGAGCAGTTCTTC,CASSRTGVGLNEQFF
.,TRBV7-2,15,TRBD2,TRBJ2-5,TGTGCCAGCAGCTTTCTAGCGGGAGGGCCGGAGACCCAGTACTTC,CASSFLAGGPETQYF
.,TRBV4-2,14,.,TRBJ2-5,TGTGCCAGCAGCCAAGTAGCGGCTCAAGAGACCCAGTACTTC,CASSQVAAQETQYF
.,TRBV7-2,14,TRBD1,TRBJ1-2,TGTGCCAGCAGCCCTCGGGAGGGGGCATATGGCTACACCTTC,CASSPREGAYGYTF
.,TRBV7-2,14,.,TRBJ1-5,TGTGCCAGCAGTTACGACTCTAGCAATCAGCCCCAGCATTTT,CASSYDSSNQPQHF
.,TRBV14,16,.,TRBJ2-2,TGTGCCAGCAGCCGACTCCGGGGCCGAGACACCGGGGAGCTGTTTTTT,CASSRLRGRDTGELFF
.,TRBV5-6,14,.,TRBJ2-5,TGTGCCAGCAGCTTGTTCGGGGCGGAGGAGACCCAGTACTTC,CASSLFGAEETQYF
.,TRBV4-3,15,.,TRBJ2-6,TGCGCCAGCAGCCAAGATATCGTTGGGGCCAACGTCCTGACTTTC,CASSQDIVGANVLTF
.,TRBV28,13,TRBD1,TRBJ1-2,TGTGCCAGCATCGGGACAGGGATATCTGGCTACACCTTC,CASIGTGISGYTF